A selection of T cell receptor beta chains follows, all from one sample in a study of technical replicates of blood from a few donors. The data were produced by immunoSEQ multiplex PCR, yet TCRdb's version contains in-frame clones alone and is incomplete. Of tens of thousands of clones in the sample, around 94% were seen once. What was sequenced was T cells isolated from PBMCs. Receptors were obtained from a human donor in good health. Both conserved end residues are trimmed from each CDR3. D genes are given only for firm matches.

J gene,D gene,V gene,CDR3 protein
TRBJ2-7,TRBD1,TRBV18,ASSPISGQGAYEQY
TRBJ1-3,-,TRBV29-1,SVQGLSGNTIY
TRBJ2-1,TRBD1,TRBV6-5,ASRTRDRVYNEQF
TRBJ1-5,TRBD1,TRBV19,ASSPRQGGSQPQH
TRBJ1-5,TRBD1,TRBV6-1,ASSGGQGGHQPQH
TRBJ1-1,-,TRBV5-1,ASSLATVNTEAF
TRBJ2-1,-,TRBV6-1,AIGLRSDPVNEQF
TRBJ2-7,-,TRBV7-6,ASSPGPGYEQY
TRBJ2-1,TRBD2,TRBV30,AWDPGSGGYNEQF
TRBJ2-7,-,TRBV29-1,SVVGQGLYEQY
TRBJ2-3,TRBD1,TRBV5-6,ASSPYRGRTDTQY
TRBJ2-7,TRBD2,TRBV5-6,ASSFLVAAGVYEQY
TRBJ1-5,-,TRBV6-4,ASSREAGNQPQH
TRBJ1-2,-,TRBV28,ASSSPGNENYGYT
TRBJ1-2,-,TRBV6-6,ASESGTNYGYT
TRBJ2-5,TRBD2,TRBV4-2,ASSQETSGGSKTETQY
TRBJ2-2,TRBD1,TRBV15,ATSRAQGANTGELF
TRBJ2-7,-,TRBV6-6,ASSGSSRGSSYEQY
TRBJ2-7,-,TRBV10-2,ASSESGGYEQY
TRBJ1-2,TRBD1,TRBV5-4,ASSGYRGQVHGYT
TRBJ2-2,TRBD2,TRBV6-1,ASSDTSGIRELF
TRBJ2-3,-,TRBV5-1,ASSSGDTQY
TRBJ2-7,TRBD2,TRBV18,ASSPSTSGYEQY
TRBJ2-7,-,TRBV18,ASSPFTGEQY
TRBJ2-7,TRBD1,TRBV29-1,SVATGTYEQY
TRBJ1-1,-,TRBV2,ASAPELNTEAF
TRBJ2-7,TRBD2,TRBV5-1,ASRPLAGAIEQY
TRBJ1-2,TRBD1,TRBV9,ASSPDRVNNT
TRBJ2-1,-,TRBV28,ASSLGQKQF
TRBJ1-3,-,TRBV9,ASSVAPWASGNTIY